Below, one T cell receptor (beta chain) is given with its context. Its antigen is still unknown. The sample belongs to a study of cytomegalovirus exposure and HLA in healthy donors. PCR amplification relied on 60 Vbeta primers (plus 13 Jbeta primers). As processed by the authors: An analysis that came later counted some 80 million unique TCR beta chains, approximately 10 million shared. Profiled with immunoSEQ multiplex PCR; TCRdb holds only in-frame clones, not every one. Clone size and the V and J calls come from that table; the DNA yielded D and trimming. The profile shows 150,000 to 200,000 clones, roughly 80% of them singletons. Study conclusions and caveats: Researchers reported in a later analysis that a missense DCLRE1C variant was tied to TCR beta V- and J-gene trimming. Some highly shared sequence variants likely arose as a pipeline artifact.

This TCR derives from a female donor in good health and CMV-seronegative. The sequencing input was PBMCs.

The CDR3 DNA follows: TGCAGCGTTGTGGCAGGAGGCGAGCAGTACTTC. Amino acids: CSVVAGGEQYF. V is TRBV29-1 and J is TRBJ2-5, with D possibly being TRBD2 (5 bases). The J call is in doubt because the DNA end fits TRBJ2-7 better. Germline V gene data show CDR1 as SQVTM and CDR2 as ANQGSEA. CDR3 length: 11 amino acids.